This TCR beta chain emerged from a study of cytomegalovirus exposure and HLA in healthy donors. Overall study findings and caveats: TRBV6-2, TRBV6-3 and some other V segments were excluded as indistinguishable. In a later analysis, a genetic analysis reported fewer productive-TCR N-insertions in an Asian-associated ancestry cluster than the cohort average.

Primers for the PCR totalled 60 Vbeta and 13 Jbeta. Assay: immunoSEQ multiplex PCR; the TCRdb copy retains only in-frame clones and omits some. The sample gives 200,000 to 250,000 clones, approximately 85% of which show up once; 2.7% is in the top ten. For this clone: Its target is not known.

The germline V gene encodes CDR1 MNHEY and CDR2 SMNVEV (reference sequence). This CDR3 is built from 16 residues. V gave up 4 bases and J gave up 2 bases, with 15 bases separating them. Sequenced: PBMCs. The chain recombines TRBV27 with TRBJ1-5; D possibly corresponds to TRBD1 (6 bases). The TCR originated in a woman aged 40 to 55 in good health and CMV-seronegative. The CDR3 nucleotides are TGTGCCAGCAGTTACTCAGGGGTCCGGGGCAATCAGCCCCAGCATTTT. Its protein product is CASSYSGVRGNQPQHF.